One and the same sample provided the 2 T cell receptor beta chains below, sequenced in a study of T cell changes during pregnancy in multiple sclerosis. Libraries were prepared by immunoSEQ multiplex PCR; TCRdb keeps only in-frame clonotypes and omits some of them. The top ten hold 2% of the sample, which has 60,000 to 75,000 clones, more than 90% seen once. The starting material was peripheral blood, obtained in the second trimester of pregnancy. The receptors stem from a female donor with multiple sclerosis, enrolled in a pregnancy study.

This chain links TRBV6-6 with TRBJ1-2; 10 nucleotides agree with TRBD1. The CDR3 extends over 16 amino acids. Germline-derived CDR1 and CDR2 are MNHNY and SVGAGI (reference sequence). V dropped 1 base and J dropped 0; count of bases not matched to a gene: 2. The CDR3 coding sequence is TGTGCCAGCAGTTACTGGACAGGGGGAGCTAACTATGGCTACACCTTC. Translation gives CASSYWTGGANYGYTF.

This clone was recorded a few times. V gene TRBV11-2 combines with J gene TRBJ2-7, with D maybe TRBD1 (6 bases). CDR1 and CDR2 (germline): SGHAT, FQNNGV. CDR3 size: 14 residues. Trimming cost V 5 bases and J 6 bases, with 17 bases left between them. CDR3 protein: CASSLIQGYGEQYF. DNA of the CDR3: TGTGCCAGCAGCCTCATCCAGGGGTATGGCGAGCAGTACTTC.